This T cell receptor (beta chain) was documented in a study of vaccination and CD4 T cells after COVID-19. This sample's treatment: roughly ten-day PBMC culture with coronavirus spike peptide pools or control peptides (ViraFEST assay). Comments on this clonotype: Its antigen is unknown.

Points from the study as a whole: Among reactive clones from convalescent patients, a median 86.3% appeared only post-vaccination.

Cultured CD4+ T-cell DNA underwent Oncomine TCR Beta short-read sequencing. One entry per CDR3 protein results from TCRdb running MiXCR on the PCR reads. The sample comprises about 13,000 distinct CDR3 sequences, roughly 80% of which are singletons, and 8.1% rests with the top ten. The CDR3 loop spans 15 amino acids. The germline CDR1 and CDR2 sequences are SGHNT and YYREEE (reference sequence). The V gene lost 5 bases and the J gene lost 9 bases, with 21 bases spanning the gap. This receptor was obtained from a human donor who received a COVID-19 vaccine. This sequence joins TRBV5-4 and TRBJ2-4; either TRBD1 or TRBD2 may supply D (5 bases each). The material sequenced was CD4+ T cells from blood, cultured in vitro, taken after SARS-CoV-2 vaccination. CDR3 loop: CASRRREGPSGIQYF. CDR3 coding DNA: TGTGCCAGCAGGCGCCGTGAGGGACCCAGCGGCATTCAGTACTTC. Full variable domain (remainder filled in from reference TRBV5-4 and TRBJ2-4): ETGVTQSPTHLIKTRGQQVTLRCSSQSGHNTVSWYQQALGQGPQFIFQYYREEENGRGNFPPRFSGLQFPNYSSELNVNALELDDSALYLCASRRREGPSGIQYFGAGTRLSVL.